The source of this T cell receptor (beta chain) is a study of blood T cell repertoires in COVID-19. Study background: COVID-19 samples from acute and convalescent phases originated in the United States, Italy and Spain. In each case, the material was cDNA or gDNA derived from T cells, B-cell-depleted T cells, or PBMCs.

Losses at the gene ends were 7 bases for V and 7 bases for J; bases not matched to a gene: 3. CDR3 length: 13 residues. The germline V gene has CDR1 SGHTA and CDR2 FQGNSA. How the authors handled the data: Reference gene primer amplification yielded estimated nucleated cell counts. Clones were sequenced by immunoSEQ multiplex PCR, and TCRdb holds only the in-frame ones, with some missing. The DNA gave D and trimming, while V, J and clone size come from that table. This sample has 200,000 to 250,000 clones, with 80% found just once. The V and J genes are TRBV7-2 and TRBJ1-6; 8 nucleotides agree with TRBD1. The sequence derives from an older woman with acute or convalescent COVID-19. Specimen: peripheral blood. The CDR3 loop is CASNDRGNSPLHF. The CDR3 DNA reads as TGTGCCAGCAACGACAGGGGAAATTCACCCCTCCACTTT. Combining the CDR3 with reference TRBV7-2 and TRBJ1-6 gives the whole variable domain GAGVSQSPSNKVTEKGKDVELRCDPISGHTALYWYRQSLGQGLEFLIYFQGNSAPDKSGLPSDRFSAERTGGSVSTLTIQRTQQEDSAVYLCASNDRGNSPLHFGNGTRLTVT.